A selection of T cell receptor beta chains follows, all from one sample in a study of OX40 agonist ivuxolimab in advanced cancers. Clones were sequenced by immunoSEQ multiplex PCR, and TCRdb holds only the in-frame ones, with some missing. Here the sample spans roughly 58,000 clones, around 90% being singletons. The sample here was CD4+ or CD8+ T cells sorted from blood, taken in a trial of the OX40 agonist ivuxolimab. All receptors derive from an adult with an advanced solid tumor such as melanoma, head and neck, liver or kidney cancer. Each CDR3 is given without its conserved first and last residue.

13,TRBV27,ASSDSGGRHNEQF
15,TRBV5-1,ASSESPGGGPQETQY
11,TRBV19,ASSTQGPETQY
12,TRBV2,ASSPTATNEKLF
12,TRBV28,ASRRGGKNYEQY
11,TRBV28,ASSLSRNYGYT
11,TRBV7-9,ASRSGSVYEQY
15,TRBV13,ASSLPRGRDLGNTIY
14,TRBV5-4,ASSLAVRGPADTQY
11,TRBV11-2,ASSLGLEETQY
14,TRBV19,ASSTHRGAPYQPQH
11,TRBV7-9,ASSFRDNQPQH
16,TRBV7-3,ASSSSGGQGAFHNEQF
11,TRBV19,ASSKGGFYEQY
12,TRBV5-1,ASNTGQGVDEQY